This T cell receptor (beta chain) was observed in a study of shared clonotypes between healthy human individuals. Generated by immunoSEQ multiplex PCR, the TCRdb table keeps only in-frame clones and is missing some. The sample gives about 490,000 clones, less than 80% of which show up once; 10% to 15% is in the top ten. The CDR3 loop spans 14 amino acids. V was trimmed by 1 base and J by 7 bases, leaving 12 bases between them. CDR1 and CDR2 from the germline V gene are LGHNT and FRNRAP. The TCR sequence derives from a woman in her thirties or forties in good health. Some clones in this sample may be carry-over from other donors' samples. The chain recombines TRBV12-5 with TRBJ2-3; D ambiguous. The sample consisted of PBMCs. The CDR3 sequence is CASGLAALGYTQYF. The CDR3 DNA is TGTGCTAGTGGTTTGGCCGCCCTCGGTTATACGCAGTATTTT.